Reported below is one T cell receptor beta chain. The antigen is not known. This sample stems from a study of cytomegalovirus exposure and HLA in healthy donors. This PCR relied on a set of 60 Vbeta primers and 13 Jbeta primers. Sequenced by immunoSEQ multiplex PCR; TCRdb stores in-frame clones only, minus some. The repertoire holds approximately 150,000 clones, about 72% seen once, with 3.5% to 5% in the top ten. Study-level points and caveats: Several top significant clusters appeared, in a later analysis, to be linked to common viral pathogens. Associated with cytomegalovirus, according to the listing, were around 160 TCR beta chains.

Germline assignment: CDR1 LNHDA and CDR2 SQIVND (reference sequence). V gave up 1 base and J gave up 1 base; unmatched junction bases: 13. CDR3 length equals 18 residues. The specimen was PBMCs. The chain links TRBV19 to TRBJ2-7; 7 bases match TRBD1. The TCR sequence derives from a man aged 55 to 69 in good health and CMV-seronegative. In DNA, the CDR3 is TGTGCCAGTAGTATAGCCCTTCCAACAGGGGCCGGGTCCTACGAGCAGTACTTC. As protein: CASSIALPTGAGSYEQYF. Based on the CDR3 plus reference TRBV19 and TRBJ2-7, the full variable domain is DGGITQSPKYLFRKEGQNVTLSCEQNLNHDAMYWYRQDPGQGLRLIYYSQIVNDFQKGDIAEGYSVSREKKESFPLTVTSAQKNPTAFYLCASSIALPTGAGSYEQYFGPGTRLTVT.